Included here is one TCR beta chain sequence, with context. What this receptor recognizes is not known. No per-base quality is available; no much larger clone lies one base away. Sequenced using an Illumina HiSeq 2500. TCR beta libraries were prepared by quantitative 5'-RACE with molecular barcodes. Per the authors' processing: A new computational method based on a probabilistic model of VDJ rearrangement was used to identify disease-linked TCR variants. The public reads were reprocessed in TCRdb via fastp at Q25 and MiXCR, keeping in-frame beta chains. Rows are unified per CDR3 protein, each entry keeping the most common DNA and genes. These V and J calls originate from TCRdb's pipeline instead of the authors' own analysis. For this sample the table gives 300,000 to 350,000 distinct CDR3 sequences, of which around 21% were detected only once. The leading ten clones occupy approximately 3.7% of the sample.

The entry originates in a study of CD8 T cells in ankylosing spondylitis (dated by TCRdb to about 2017). Study-level background: The study profiled T cell receptor beta repertoires in healthy donors and ankylosing spondylitis patients to find disease-linked TCR variants. Samples of peripheral blood were taken, and for ankylosing spondylitis patients, synovial fluid was collected as well. The full study cohort comprised roughly 24 ankylosing spondylitis patients and some 110 healthy donors.

What the research found in general, with its limitations: The disease-linked clones were reported as significantly enriched in matched synovial fluid samples from ankylosing spondylitis patients. Some of the motif variants had been reported before in the synovial fluid and blood of reactive arthritis patients, a finding that suggests common disease-initiation mechanisms. The disease-linked clones showed a CD8+ phenotype and occurred at relatively low frequencies in peripheral blood. A TCR beta motif of eight highly homologous amino acid variants appeared characteristic of blood from ankylosing spondylitis patients.

As encoded in the germline V gene, CDR1 is SGHAT while CDR2 is FQNNGV. There are 18 amino acids in the CDR3, from cysteine to phenylalanine inclusive. Here the CDR3 DNA is all that survives: 54 bases in frame from base 1. For this chain, trimming is 5 bases at the V end and 0 bases at the J end, and the number of junction bases without a gene match is 10. The sequence was collected from a female donor with ankylosing spondylitis or in good health (not recorded which). Recombination linked TRBV11-2 to TRBJ2-6, with TRBD1 matching 7 junction bases. Sequenced input: blood, either unsorted or a sorted T cell fraction (not recorded which). The DNA reads as follows: TGTGCCAGCAGCCCCCGGAACAGGGGATCCTCTGGGGCCAACGTCCTGACTTTC. Translated, it reads CASSPRNRGSSGANVLTF.